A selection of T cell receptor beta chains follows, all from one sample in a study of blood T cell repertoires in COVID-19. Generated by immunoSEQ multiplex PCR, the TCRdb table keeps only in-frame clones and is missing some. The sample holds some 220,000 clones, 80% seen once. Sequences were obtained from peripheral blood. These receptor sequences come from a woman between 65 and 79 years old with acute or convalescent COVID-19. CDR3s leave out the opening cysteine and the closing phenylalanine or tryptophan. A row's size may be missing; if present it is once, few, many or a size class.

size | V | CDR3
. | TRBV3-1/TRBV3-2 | ASSQGQGGQPQH
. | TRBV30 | AWSVLGTGFGGYT
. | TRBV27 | ASSGGKGTNYGYT
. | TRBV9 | ASSVGAGYADTQY
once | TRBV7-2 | ASSLGQSNTGELF
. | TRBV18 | ASSREPTLTGREQY
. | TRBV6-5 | ASSCGQGEFTPH
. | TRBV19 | ASTTGGNQQETQY
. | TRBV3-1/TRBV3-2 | ASSPGQVRSPLH
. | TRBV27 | ASSLSGVIAGRNEQF
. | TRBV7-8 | ASSPDYSLAKNIQY
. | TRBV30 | AWRGWGLGGYT
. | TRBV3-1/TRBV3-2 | ASSQDWESSYNSPLH
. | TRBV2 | ASRLGLAGADTQY
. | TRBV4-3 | ASSQERVPPSYEQY
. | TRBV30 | AWTLGTDTQY
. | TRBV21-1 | ASSKATEPGGLAGRGYSDNEQF
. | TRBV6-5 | ASSYGQGPYEQY
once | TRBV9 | ASSLAGGLSTDTQY
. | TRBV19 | ASSMGTSGAYEQY
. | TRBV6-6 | ASQDTGGSYEQY
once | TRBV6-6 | ASRTRDTGSYGYT
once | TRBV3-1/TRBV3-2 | ASSQGTWTGGTDTQY
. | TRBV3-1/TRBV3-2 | ASSQGQFGTEAF
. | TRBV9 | ASSVGGQGETQY
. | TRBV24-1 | ATEPTGGSYNEQF
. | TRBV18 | ASSQNRAEQF
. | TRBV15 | ATSRDSGAGELF
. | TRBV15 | ATSRDRNLAGVQETQY
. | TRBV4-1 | ASSQQDAWRALGDTQY
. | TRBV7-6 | ASSGPWRQRSETQY
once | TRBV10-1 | ASGVGGAPYTQY
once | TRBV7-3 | ASSFSLVKNTGELF
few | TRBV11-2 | ASSSNLAGAGYEQY
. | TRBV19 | ASSLPTGSGKNIQY
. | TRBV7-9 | ASSQGDPGTEAF
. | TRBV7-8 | ASSSRTSGRETQY
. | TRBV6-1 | ASSEGDRRSQPQH
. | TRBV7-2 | ASSLPTGVGNTIY
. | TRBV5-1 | ASSLQGATDTQY
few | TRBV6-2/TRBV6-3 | ASSYAQIYEQY
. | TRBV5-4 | ASSSGSRDYTNIQY
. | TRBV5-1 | ASSPGQLIYEQY
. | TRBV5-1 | ASSLAGTGVTGELF
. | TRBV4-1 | ASSSRTGGGNTIY
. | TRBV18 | ASSPVSRIAANYGYT
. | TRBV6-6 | ASSYLRGPNYGYT
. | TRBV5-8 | ASSLEGATYEQY
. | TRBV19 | ASNPGTGGLETQY
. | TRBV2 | ASSGQGQRDNQPQH
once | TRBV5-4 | ASSPQGARGGELF
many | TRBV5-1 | ASSAAVVQTHTQY